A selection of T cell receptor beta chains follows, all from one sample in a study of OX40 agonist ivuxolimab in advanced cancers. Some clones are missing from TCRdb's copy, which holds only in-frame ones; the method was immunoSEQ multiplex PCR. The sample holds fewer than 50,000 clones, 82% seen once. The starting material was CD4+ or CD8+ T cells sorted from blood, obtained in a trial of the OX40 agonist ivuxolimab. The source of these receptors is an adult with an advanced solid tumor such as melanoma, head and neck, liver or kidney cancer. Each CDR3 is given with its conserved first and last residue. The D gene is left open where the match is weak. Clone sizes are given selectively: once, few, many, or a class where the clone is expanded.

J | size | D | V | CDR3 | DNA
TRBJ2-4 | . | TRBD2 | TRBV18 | CASSPWDSSGAPKNIQYF | TGTGCCAGCTCACCATGGGACTCTAGCGGGGCCCCTAAAAACATTCAGTACTTC
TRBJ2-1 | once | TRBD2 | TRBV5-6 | CASSLGGRTNEQFF | TGTGCCAGCAGCCTGGGAGGGAGAACTAATGAGCAGTTCTTC
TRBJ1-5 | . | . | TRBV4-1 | CASSQDPGQPQHF | TGCGCCAGCAGCCAAGACCCAGGCCAGCCCCAGCATTTT
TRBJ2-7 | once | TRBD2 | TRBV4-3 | CASSQGLAERSYEQYF | TGCGCCAGCAGCCAGGGGCTAGCGGAGCGGTCCTACGAGCAGTACTTC
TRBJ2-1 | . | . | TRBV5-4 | CASSPQLEPDEQFF | TGTGCCAGCAGCCCCCAACTAGAGCCGGATGAGCAGTTCTTC
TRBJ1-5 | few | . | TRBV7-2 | CASSLAGTSNQPQHF | TGTGCCAGCAGCTTAGCTGGGACAAGCAATCAGCCCCAGCATTTT
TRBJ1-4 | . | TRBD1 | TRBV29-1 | CSVDGQGEGEKLFF | TGCAGCGTTGACGGGCAGGGGGAGGGGGAAAAACTGTTTTTT
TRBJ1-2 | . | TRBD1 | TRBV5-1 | CASSWRTGGSGYTF | TGCGCCAGCAGCTGGAGAACAGGGGGAAGTGGCTACACCTTC
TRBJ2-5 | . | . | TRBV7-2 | CASSSQTQETQYF | TGTGCCAGCAGCTCGCAGACCCAAGAGACCCAGTACTTC
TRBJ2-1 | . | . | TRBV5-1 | CASSVGTGYNEQFF | TGCGCCAGCAGCGTCGGGACTGGTTACAATGAGCAGTTCTTC
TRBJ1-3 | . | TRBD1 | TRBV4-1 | CASSQDAGGSGNTIYF | TGCGCCAGCAGCCAAGATGCAGGGGGATCTGGAAACACCATATATTTT
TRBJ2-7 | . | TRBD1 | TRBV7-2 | CASSLWTGGIYEQYF | TGTGCCAGCAGCTTATGGACAGGGGGAATTTACGAGCAGTACTTC
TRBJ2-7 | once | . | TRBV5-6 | CASSLSGSAYEQYF | TGTGCCAGCAGCTTGTCAGGGTCCGCCTACGAGCAGTACTTC
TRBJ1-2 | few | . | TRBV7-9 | CASSLGGRSYGYTF | TGTGCCAGCAGCTTGGGGGGGCGCTCCTATGGCTACACCTTC
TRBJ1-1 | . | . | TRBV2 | CAGSEGTEAFF | TGTGCCGGCTCGGAGGGCACTGAAGCTTTCTTT
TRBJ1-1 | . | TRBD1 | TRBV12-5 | CASGPGGANTEAFF | TGTGCTAGTGGGCCAGGGGGCGCGAACACTGAAGCTTTCTTT
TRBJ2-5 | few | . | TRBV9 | CASSHPRGGEQETQYF | TGTGCCAGCAGCCACCCCAGGGGGGGGGAACAAGAGACCCAGTACTTC
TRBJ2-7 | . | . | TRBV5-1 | CASSLEVPSAETYEQYF | TGCGCCAGCAGCTTGGAAGTACCTAGTGCGGAGACCTACGAGCAGTACTTC
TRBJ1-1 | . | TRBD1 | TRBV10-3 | CAIRDPTGDGQAFF | TGTGCCATCAGGGACCCGACAGGGGATGGGCAAGCTTTCTTT
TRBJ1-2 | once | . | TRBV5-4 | CASSQDYRAGYTF | TGCGCCAGCAGCCAAGATTACAGGGCTGGCTACACCTTC